Below are 32 T cell receptor beta chains sequenced from a single sample in a study of identical twins (dated by TCRdb to about 2016). Receptors were amplified or captured by 5' RACE. Sequencing was performed on an Illumina HiSeq 2000. TCRdb reworked the public reads: Q25 trimming with fastp, MiXCR clone assembly, productive beta chains retained. Each entry is one CDR3 protein sequence, shown with its most common DNA and genes. In this sample the table shows 500,000 to 650,000 distinct CDR3 sequences, around 24% of which occur a single time. Around 0.47% of the sample lies in the top ten. These sequences were also reported in another study, on yellow fever vaccine responses in identical twins.

The sample consisted of CD4+ T cells sorted from blood. These receptor sequences come from a woman aged 18-29 years in good health.

The chain couples TRBV24-1 to TRBJ2-1; D uncertain. This CDR3 is 16 amino acids long. The V end lost 4 bases, the J end lost 0 bases, and 12 bases lay between the germline ends. From germline, CDR1 is KGHDR and CDR2 SFDVKD. For the CDR3, the DNA is TGTGCCACCAGTGACCACAGATTTAGCTCCTACAATGAGCAGTTCTTC. The encoded protein is CATSDHRFSSYNEQFF.

This clonotype was counted between two and nine times. This rearrangement joins TRBV18 to TRBJ2-7; a possible D gene is TRBD2 (5 bases). This CDR3 contains 14 residues. From germline, CDR1 is KGHSH and CDR2 LQKENI. Between the trimmed V and J ends, which lost 2 bases and 2 bases, there was a span of 10 bases. The CDR3 loop reads CASSPGYGTYEQYF. DNA of the CDR3: TGTGCCAGCTCACCAGGTTACGGGACCTACGAGCAGTACTTC.

This clonotype was seen a handful of times. V and J are TRBV4-1 and TRBJ1-1, with 9 positions matching TRBD1. Losses at the gene ends were 4 bases for V and 7 bases for J; bases not matched to a gene: 10. Germline lookup yields CDR1 MGHRA and CDR2 YSYEKL. The CDR3 consists of 15 residues. Here the CDR3 DNA reads TGCGCCAGCAGCCTACAGGGGGCGGTGAAAGGTGAAGCTTTCTTT. Amino acids: CASSLQGAVKGEAFF.

J is TRBJ2-1 and V is TRBV12-3 or TRBV12-4; TRBD1 agrees at 7 bases. V lost 5 bases to trimming and J lost 0 bases; unmatched junction nucleotides: 10. The CDR3 length is 17 residues. CDR3 in amino acids: CASSTATGMRSYNEQFF. The CDR3 bases are TGTGCCAGCAGTACTGCGACAGGGATGCGCTCCTACAATGAGCAGTTCTTC.

The CDR3 coding sequence is TGTGCCATCAGTGAGTCAGGGGTTGCAGATACGCAGTATTTT. Its translation is CAISESGVADTQYF. The chain couples TRBV10-3 to TRBJ2-3, with D maybe TRBD1 (5 bases). Germline V gives CDR1 ENHRY, CDR2 SYGVKD. This CDR3 spans 14 amino acids. V was pared by 0 bases and J by 4 bases, with 8 bases between.

The J gene is TRBJ1-1, the V gene TRBV10-1; 7 nucleotides match TRBD1. V was pared by 1 base and J by 11 bases, with 13 bases of the junction left unmatched. The CDR3 has 15 amino acids. Per the germline V gene, CDR1 is WNHNN and CDR2 is SYGVQD (reference sequence). The CDR3 here is CASSELRTGFIGAFF. CDR3 nucleotide sequence: TGCGCCAGCAGTGAGTTAAGGACAGGCTTTATTGGGGCTTTCTTT.

The chain links TRBV20-1 to TRBJ2-3, with a weak D call TRBD2 (5 bases). V lost 1 base to trimming and J lost 7 bases, with 18 bases between them. The CDR3 contains 15 residues. Germline V gene lookup returns CDR1 DFQATT and CDR2 SNEGSKA (reference sequence). Written as DNA, the CDR3 is TGCAGTGCTAGAGGCGGGCAGAATAGCGTAAATACGCAGTATTTT. Protein: CSARGGQNSVNTQYF.

This clonotype was seen a handful of times. J is TRBJ2-1 and V is TRBV20-1, with D unresolved. Looked up from germline, CDR1 is DFQATT and CDR2 is SNEGSKA (reference sequence). Trimming pared 3 bases from V and 9 bases from J, leaving 12 bases between. The CDR3 contains 12 residues. CDR3 DNA: TGCAGTGCTAGCGGTTACGCAGGTGAGCAGTTCTTC. It specifies CSASGYAGEQFF.

Only a few counts were recorded for this clonotype. The chain employs TRBV5-1 and TRBJ2-5, with D unclear. V lost 2 bases to trimming and J lost 7 bases, with 12 bases between them. CDR1 and CDR2 from the germline V gene are SGHRS and YFSETQ. This CDR3 has 13 amino acids. CDR3 sequence (DNA): TGCGCCAGCAGCTTCTCTGAGACTGGGACCCAGTACTTC. Translated: CASSFSETGTQYF.

The chain recombines TRBV7-9 with TRBJ1-3, with D uncertain. In germline, CDR1 is SEHNR, CDR2 FQNEAQ (reference sequence). This CDR3 region has 17 residues. Trimming left V 6 bases short and J 2 bases short, with 20 bases between. DNA for the CDR3: TGTGCCAGCAGTATCCTAGTGGACTTTTCCCCTGGAAACACCATATATTTT. This encodes CASSILVDFSPGNTIYF.

V usage is TRBV6-5 and J usage is TRBJ1-5, with a tentative D call TRBD1 (6 bases). The CDR3 has 15 residues. The germline CDR1 and CDR2 sequences are MNHEY and SVGAGI. With 4 bases removed from V and 1 base from J, the gap between germline ends came to 11 bases. The CDR3 DNA is TGTGCCAGCAGTTGGGACATCGGGAGCAATCAGCCCCAGCATTTT. Its protein product is CASSWDIGSNQPQHF.

As regards this clonotype: A junction boundary mismatches the germline segment, possibly from a read error. The genes are TRBV12-3 or TRBV12-4 and TRBJ2-7; the match to TRBD2 covers 11 bases. The CDR3 has 14 amino acids. The CDR3 bases are TGTGCCAGCAGTCTAGCGGGAGGAGGGGACGAGCAGTACTTC. It codes for CASSLAGGGDEQYF.

The J gene is TRBJ2-1, the V gene TRBV6-1, with D possibly matching TRBD2 (6 bases). CDR1 is MNHNS, CDR2 SASEGT, per germline. V lost 2 bases and J 8 bases, leaving 16 bases between the germline ends. The CDR3 contains 15 residues. CDR3 nucleotide sequence: TGTGCCAGCAGTGAACGGCGGGGCCGAAGGGATGAGCAGTTCTTC. It translates to CASSERRGRRDEQFF.

This chain connects TRBV20-1 to TRBJ2-1; 7 nucleotides agree with TRBD2. CDR3 length: 16 residues. Germline values: CDR1 DFQATT, CDR2 SNEGSKA (reference sequence). V dropped 1 base and J dropped 0; count of bases not matched to a gene: 6. CDR3 region: CSARGGGGSSYNEQFF. The CDR3 nucleotides are TGCAGTGCTAGAGGCGGGGGTGGGAGCTCCTACAATGAGCAGTTCTTC.

The rearrangement joins TRBV7-2 to TRBJ2-4, with D possibly being TRBD1 or TRBD2 (7 bases each). This CDR3 is built from 15 residues. Germline V CDR1 and CDR2: SGHTA, FQGNSA. V lost 1 base, J lost 5 bases, and 12 bases lay in between. CDR3 loop: CASSLVQGRENIQYF. DNA of the CDR3: TGTGCCAGCAGCTTAGTACAGGGGAGGGAAAACATTCAGTACTTC.

In its sample, this clonotype was seen a few times. V is TRBV24-1 and J is TRBJ2-7; D gene uncertain. CDR1 KGHDR and CDR2 SFDVKD come from the germline V gene. V lost 5 bases, J lost 2 bases, and 9 bases lay in between. The CDR3 contains 13 residues. Written as DNA, the CDR3 is TGTGCCACCAGTGCAGCGCCGACCTACGAGCAGTACTTC. Its translation is CATSAAPTYEQYF.

The sample holds many counts of this clonotype. The chain has TRBV7-7 and TRBJ2-5; D unresolved. Germline V gives CDR1 SSHAT, CDR2 FNYEAQ (reference sequence). This CDR3 is 13 amino acids long. The V end was cut by 1 base, the J end by 3 bases, with 6 bases between. The CDR3 bases are TGTGCCAGCAGCTTAGGGGCCAAAGAGACCCAGTACTTC. Translation: CASSLGAKETQYF.

This clonotype was detected ten times or more. The V and J genes are TRBV10-3 and TRBJ1-1; no clear D. In germline, CDR1 is ENHRY, CDR2 SYGVKD. The CDR3 has 14 amino acids. Trimming pared 0 bases from V and 5 bases from J, leaving 10 bases between. The CDR3 is CAISESGSSTEAFF. CDR3 sequence (DNA): TGTGCCATCAGTGAGTCAGGGTCCTCGACTGAAGCTTTCTTT.

V usage is TRBV5-4 and J usage is TRBJ1-1; D call uncertain. Deletions cut 1 base from V and 0 bases from J, with 7 bases between. This CDR3 spans 14 amino acids. Germline CDR1 is SGHNT and CDR2 is YYREEE (reference sequence). CDR3 in amino acids: CASSLPQVNTEAFF. In DNA form, the CDR3 reads TGTGCCAGCAGCTTGCCTCAGGTGAACACTGAAGCTTTCTTT.

This chain links TRBV14 with TRBJ2-4; the match to TRBD2 covers 9 bases. The CDR3 is 19 amino acids. With 3 bases clipped from V and 0 bases from J, the junction kept 12 bases outside the gene matches. Germline values: CDR1 SGHDN, CDR2 FVKESK. DNA for the CDR3: TGTGCCAGCAGCCAGGAAGGTAGCGGGAGCTTCGGAGCCAAAAACATTCAGTACTTC. It translates to CASSQEGSGSFGAKNIQYF.

This clonotype turned up a few times. The chain couples TRBV12-5 to TRBJ2-6, with TRBD1 identical over 8 bases. The V gene's germline CDR1 is LGHNT and CDR2 FRNRAP. J gave up 0 bases and V 5 bases, and 9 bases lay outside the gene matches. This CDR3 spans 18 amino acids. CDR3 region: CASGPRTGLSSGANVLTF. The CDR3 nucleotides are TGTGCTAGTGGTCCCCGGACAGGGCTAAGCTCTGGGGCCAACGTCCTGACTTTC.

The table lists this clonotype with a few counts. This chain uses TRBV3-1 with TRBJ2-7, with D hard to call. The CDR3 extends over 14 amino acids. Germline assignment: CDR1 LGHDT and CDR2 YNNKEL (reference sequence). V lost 0 bases, J lost 0 bases, and 6 bases lay in between. The CDR3 sequence is CASSQDTSSYEQYF. DNA for the CDR3: TGTGCCAGCAGCCAAGATACGAGCTCCTACGAGCAGTACTTC.

There are a few counts of this clonotype. V is TRBV7-9 and J is TRBJ2-2, with D perhaps being TRBD1 or TRBD2 (6 bases each). V was clipped by 7 bases and J by 0 bases, with 15 bases between them. The CDR3 extends over 16 amino acids. The V gene's germline CDR1 is SEHNR and CDR2 FQNEAQ (reference sequence). CDR3 coding DNA: TGTGCCAGCACCGTTCCGGGGGCACCGAACACCGGGGAGCTGTTTTTT. Protein sequence: CASTVPGAPNTGELFF.

V usage is TRBV11-2 and J usage is TRBJ2-1, with 7 bases fitting TRBD1. Germline loops: CDR1 SGHAT, CDR2 FQNNGV. The CDR3 totals 15 residues. V shed 6 bases and J 2 bases; nucleotides not matched to a gene: 7. CDR3 sequence reads: CASRHTGVAYNEQFF. DNA of the CDR3: TGTGCCAGCAGACATACAGGGGTGGCCTACAATGAGCAGTTCTTC.

This clonotype showed up just a few times. The chain employs TRBV12-3 or TRBV12-4 and TRBJ1-2, with no clear D. V shed 6 bases and J shed 6 bases, with 11 bases lying between them. The CDR3 totals 12 residues. The CDR3 DNA reads as TGTGCCAGCAGGAACTCATTGAATGGCTACACCTTC. This translates into CASRNSLNGYTF.

This clonotype occurred a few times. V usage is TRBV11-2 and J usage is TRBJ2-7; TRBD1 aligns across 9 bases. Unmatched junction bases numbered 6, after V lost 5 bases and J lost 4 bases. There are 14 residues in the CDR3. The V gene's germline CDR1 is SGHAT and CDR2 FQNNGV. The CDR3 nucleotides are TGTGCCAGCAGCCGTGGACAGGGGCGATACGAGCAGTACTTC. This encodes CASSRGQGRYEQYF.

This clonotype was observed a single time. The junction and the germline gene differ at one end; a read error may be behind it. The chain uses TRBV18 and TRBJ2-5; 7 bases agree with TRBD1. Germline V gives CDR1 KGHSH, CDR2 LQKENI. This CDR3 has 14 residues. The CDR3 DNA sequence: TGTGTCAGCTCACAGAATACGGACAGGGAGACCCAGTACTTC. Translation gives CVSSQNTDRETQYF.

In its sample, this clonotype was seen a few times. J is TRBJ1-2 and V is TRBV12-3 or TRBV12-4; D is unclear. The V and J ends lost 4 bases and 8 bases respectively, with 11 bases between them. This CDR3 spans 12 amino acids. The CDR3 DNA follows: TGTGCCAGCAGTTCCGGTCTGCGGGGCTACACCTTC. Residues: CASSSGLRGYTF.

This clonotype was found a few times. This rearrangement joins TRBV6-1 to TRBJ1-4; D possibly corresponds to TRBD1 (6 bases). CDR3 length equals 15 residues. The germline V gene has CDR1 MNHNS and CDR2 SASEGT. Trimming pared 10 bases from V and 6 bases from J, leaving 21 bases between. Written as DNA, the CDR3 is TGTGCCACCACCGAGCGCTGGGGGCAAGATGAAAAACTGTTTTTT. Its translation is CATTERWGQDEKLFF.

This clonotype was seen a handful of times. V is TRBV12-3 or TRBV12-4 and J is TRBJ2-2; TRBD2 is a possible D gene (5 bases). The length of the CDR3 is 16 residues. V lost 6 bases to trimming and J lost 0 bases, with 14 bases between them. The CDR3 sequence is CASSTRIQSNTGELFF. The CDR3, as DNA: TGTGCCAGCAGCACTAGGATACAGTCGAACACCGGGGAGCTGTTTTTT.

This clonotype was seen more than once but under ten times. This chain connects TRBV24-1 to TRBJ1-5; D gene uncertain. Per germline, CDR1 KGHDR and CDR2 SFDVKD. The CDR3 loop spans 14 amino acids. Trimming shortened V by 5 bases and J by 0 bases, and 7 bases separated the two germline ends. The CDR3 DNA follows: TGTGCCACCAGTGGGCAGTCTAGCAATCAGCCCCAGCATTTT. It translates to CATSGQSSNQPQHF.

The chain has TRBV3-1 and TRBJ2-1, with 7 bases matching TRBD1. Germline V CDR1 and CDR2: LGHDT, YNNKEL (reference sequence). J was trimmed by 7 bases and V by 4 bases; bases with no gene match: 4. The CDR3 is 13 residues long. The CDR3 reads CASSRTGENEQFF. DNA for the CDR3: TGTGCCAGCAGCCGCACAGGGGAGAATGAGCAGTTCTTC.